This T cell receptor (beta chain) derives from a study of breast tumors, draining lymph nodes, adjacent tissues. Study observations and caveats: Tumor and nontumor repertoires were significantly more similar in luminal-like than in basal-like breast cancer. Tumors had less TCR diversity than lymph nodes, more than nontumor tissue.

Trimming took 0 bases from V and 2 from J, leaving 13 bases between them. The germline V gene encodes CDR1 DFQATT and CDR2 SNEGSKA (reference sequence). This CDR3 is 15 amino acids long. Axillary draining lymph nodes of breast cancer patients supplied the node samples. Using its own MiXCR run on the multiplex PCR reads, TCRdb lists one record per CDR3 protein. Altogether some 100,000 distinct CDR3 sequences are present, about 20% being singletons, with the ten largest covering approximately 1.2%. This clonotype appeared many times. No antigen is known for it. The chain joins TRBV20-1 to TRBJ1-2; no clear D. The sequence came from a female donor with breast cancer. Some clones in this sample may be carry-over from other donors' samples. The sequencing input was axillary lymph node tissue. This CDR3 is CSARDPQPTNYGYTF. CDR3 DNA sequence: TGCAGTGCTAGAGATCCCCAGCCGACGAACTATGGCTACACCTTC.